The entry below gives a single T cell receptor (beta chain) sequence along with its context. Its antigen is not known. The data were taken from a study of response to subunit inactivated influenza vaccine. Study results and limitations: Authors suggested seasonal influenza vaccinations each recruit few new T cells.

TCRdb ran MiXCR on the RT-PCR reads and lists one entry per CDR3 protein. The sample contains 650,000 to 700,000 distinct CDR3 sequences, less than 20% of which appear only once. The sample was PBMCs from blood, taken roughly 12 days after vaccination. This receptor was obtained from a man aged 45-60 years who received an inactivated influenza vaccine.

The CDR3 reads CASSLVRSGNIQYF. The CDR3 bases are TGTGCCAGCAGCTTAGTAAGATCGGGAAACATTCAGTACTTC. This sequence joins TRBV7-4 and TRBJ2-4, with D unclear. Germline loops: CDR1 SGHVT, CDR2 SQSDAQ. V shed 1 base and J shed 6 bases, with 10 bases lying between them. There are 14 residues in the CDR3.